The 21 T cell receptor beta chains in this list originate from one sample, sequenced in a study of monozygotic twins with inflammatory bowel disease. TCRdb reprocessed the 5' RACE reads and reports one entry per CDR3 protein, with no DNA. Here the sample table reports 40,000 to 45,000 distinct CDR3 sequences. Sequenced input: blood. These receptors came from a human donor with ulcerative colitis or Crohn's disease, or a healthy co-twin of an affected twin (not recorded which).

V gene TRBV7-8 combines with J gene TRBJ1-5. The germline CDR1 and CDR2 sequences are SGHVS and FQNEAQ. The CDR3 covers 14 residues. The CDR3: CASSPVRGNQPQHF.

V gene TRBV7-9 combines with J gene TRBJ2-1. Germline V gene lookup returns CDR1 SEHNR and CDR2 FQNEAQ (reference sequence). This CDR3 contains 16 residues. CDR3 sequence: CASSPTASFSYNEQFF.

The gene calls are TRBV5-1 and TRBJ2-1; TCRdb designates TRBD2, a call that cannot be tested without DNA. The germline V gene has CDR1 SGHRS and CDR2 YFSETQ. The CDR3 length is 16 residues. The CDR3 loop reads CASSATLAGTYNEQFF.

The V gene is TRBV24-1, the J gene TRBJ1-5. CDR1 KGHDR and CDR2 SFDVKD come from the germline V gene. This CDR3 contains 14 residues. The CDR3 sequence: CATRGGDSNQPQHF.

The rearrangement uses TRBV6-4 and TRBJ2-3. The germline V gene has CDR1 MRHNA and CDR2 SNTAGT. The CDR3 is 13 residues long. The CDR3 sequence is CASSEKVTDTQYF.

The chain couples TRBV11-1 to TRBJ2-1; lacking DNA, the TRBD2 call made by TCRdb goes unchecked. Germline V CDR1 and CDR2: SGHAT, FQDESV (reference sequence). CDR3 length: 19 amino acids. The CDR3 protein is CASSPQKTGLAGAWDEQFF.

The chain is built from TRBV5-1 and TRBJ1-5; TCRdb's D call, TRBD1, is unchecked because there is no DNA. The CDR3 runs 15 residues. CDR1 and CDR2 from the germline V gene are SGHRS and YFSETQ. CDR3 amino acids: CASSLAGTPKEPQHF.

This rearrangement joins TRBV5-1 to TRBJ1-3. The germline gives CDR1 SGHRS, CDR2 YFSETQ. The CDR3 totals 12 residues. CDR3 residues: CASSFDGNTIYF. The entire variable domain, with the rest obtained from reference TRBV5-1 and TRBJ1-3, is as follows: KAGVTQTPRYLIKTRGQQVTLSCSPISGHRSVSWYQQTPGQGLQFLFEYFSETQRNKGNFPGRFSGRQFSNSRSEMNVSTLELGDSALYLCASSFDGNTIYFGEGSWLTVV.

V is TRBV5-1 and J is TRBJ2-2; no DNA is available, so the TRBD2 call from TCRdb remains unchecked. This CDR3 region has 16 residues. Germline V gene lookup returns CDR1 SGHRS and CDR2 YFSETQ. The CDR3: CASSREGIATTGELFF. The full variable domain, in which reference TRBV5-1 and TRBJ2-2 provide the parts outside the CDR3, is KAGVTQTPRYLIKTRGQQVTLSCSPISGHRSVSWYQQTPGQGLQFLFEYFSETQRNKGNFPGRFSGRQFSNSRSEMNVSTLELGDSALYLCASSREGIATTGELFFGEGSRLTVL.

This CDR3 is CATSRDIEQFF. The chain has TRBV15 and TRBJ2-1. Germline loops: CDR1 LNHNV, CDR2 YYDKDF (reference sequence). The CDR3 is made up of 11 amino acids. Full variable domain (missing parts from reference TRBV15 and TRBJ2-1): DAMVIQNPRYQVTQFGKPVTLSCSQTLNHNVMYWYQQKSSQAPKLLFHYYDKDFNNEADTPDNFQSRRPNTSFCFLDIRSPGLGDTAMYLCATSRDIEQFFGPGTRLTVL.

The chain couples TRBV12-3 or TRBV12-4 to TRBJ1-5; TCRdb lists TRBD1, though no DNA is available to test this call. The length of the CDR3 is 15 residues. The CDR3 spells CASSHGQGSNQPQHF.

The chain carries TRBV12-3 or TRBV12-4 and TRBJ1-5; TCRdb's D call of TRBD1 is untestable without DNA. The CDR3 is 16 residues long. The CDR3 here is CASSLNTGQGNQPQHF.

The CDR3: CASRGEGRAYNEQFF. The genes are TRBV7-9 and TRBJ2-1; without DNA, the TCRdb call of TRBD1 cannot be checked. Germline lookup yields CDR1 SEHNR and CDR2 FQNEAQ (reference sequence). CDR3 length: 15 residues.

This rearrangement joins TRBV11-2 to TRBJ2-6. The V gene's germline CDR1 is SGHAT and CDR2 FQNNGV. CDR3 length: 19 amino acids. The CDR3: CASSAAQTRLGSGANVLTF.

The V call is TRBV7-9, the J call TRBJ1-1. This CDR3 comprises 13 residues. From germline, CDR1 is SEHNR and CDR2 FQNEAQ (reference sequence). CDR3 residues: CASSLGGYAEAFF.

V usage is TRBV12-3 or TRBV12-4 and J usage is TRBJ1-5; TCRdb's D call, TRBD1, is unchecked because there is no DNA. This CDR3 region has 15 residues. Here the CDR3 reads CASSPPGQGNQPQHF.

The CDR3 loop is CASRCLLNGGGGREQYF. The chain combines TRBV12-2 with TRBJ2-7; TCRdb designates TRBD2, a call that cannot be tested without DNA. TRBV12-2 has pseudogene status. The CDR3 has 17 residues.

This sequence joins TRBV5-1 and TRBJ1-3; TCRdb outputs TRBD1, but without DNA this stays unchecked. The CDR3 extends over 16 amino acids. Germline V gene sequence: CDR1 SGHRS, CDR2 YFSETQ. This CDR3 reads CASSLSGTHSGNTIYF.

The CDR3 sequence: CASSSKGGSIAYEQYF. This chain links TRBV7-9 with TRBJ2-7; TCRdb calls TRBD1, which cannot be checked without DNA. The CDR3 sequence is 16 residues long. Per the germline V gene, CDR1 is SEHNR and CDR2 is FQNEAQ (reference sequence).

The V call is TRBV20-1, the J call TRBJ1-6; TCRdb reports TRBD1, a call that lacks DNA to check it against. The germline gives CDR1 DFQATT, CDR2 SNEGSKA (reference sequence). This CDR3 contains 16 residues. CDR3 loop: CSAPDGGAGNNSPLHF.

This chain links TRBV10-2 with TRBJ2-1; TCRdb outputs TRBD1, but without DNA this stays unchecked. Germline CDR1 reads WSHSY; CDR2 reads SAAADI. The CDR3 extends over 14 amino acids. CDR3: CASSELGTASEQFF.